The 15 T cell receptor beta chains in this list originate from one sample, sequenced in a study of Graves' ophthalmopathy and Graves' hyperthyroidism. Amplification from RNA transcripts yielded the TCR beta CDR3 regions. HTBI primers primed a first-round RT-PCR, and a second-round multiplex PCR followed. TCRdb redid the calling of the multiplex PCR reads with MiXCR, one entry per CDR3 protein. Among 400,000 to 450,000 distinct CDR3 sequences, roughly 20% were seen once, and the ten largest hold more than 2.5%. Sequencing was done on a sample of peripheral blood. These receptors came from a woman aged 18-29 years with stable Graves' hyperthyroidism.

This clonotype was seen repeatedly, ten times or more. The chain links TRBV2 to TRBJ2-5; possibly TRBD1 for D (5 bases). CDR3 size: 14 residues. V dropped 7 bases and J dropped 1 base, with 13 bases sitting between them. The V gene's germline CDR1 is SNHLY and CDR2 FYNNEI. The CDR3 loop is CASMQGRTQETQYF. DNA of the CDR3: TGTGCCAGCATGCAGGGCCGCACCCAAGAGACCCAGTACTTC.

Notes on this clonotype: This clone may be a read error of a much larger clone one base away. The missing conserved phenylalanine or tryptophan at the end of this CDR3 makes a read error likely. CDR3: CASKLYRDRGQTVNTEAFV. CDR3 coding DNA: TGTGCCAGCAAGCTTTACCGGGACAGGGGACAAACGGTGAACACTGAAGCTTTCGTT. V is TRBV13 and J is TRBJ1-1; 10 bases agree with TRBD1. Germline V gives CDR1 PRHDT, CDR2 FYEKMQ (reference sequence). Trimming removed 7 bases from V and 0 bases from J; junction bases left unmatched: 17. The CDR3 sequence is 19 residues long.

This clonotype has at least ten counts. V is TRBV12-3 or TRBV12-4 and J is TRBJ2-7; D tentatively fits TRBD1 or TRBD2 (6 bases each). Trimming left V 6 bases short and J 6 bases short, with 12 bases between. The CDR3 consists of 12 residues. The CDR3, as DNA: TGTGCCAGCAGAAGAGGAGGGGGCGAGCAGTACTTC. It is translated as CASRRGGGEQYF.

This clonotype showed up many times. The rearrangement links TRBV20-1 to TRBJ1-1; the D is unclear. The germline CDR1 and CDR2 sequences are DFQATT and SNEGSKA (reference sequence). This CDR3 contains 12 residues. The V end was cut by 5 bases, the J end by 3 bases, with 10 bases between. CDR3 coding DNA: TGCAGTGCTCGCACCCGGGACACTGAAGCTTTCTTT. This encodes CSARTRDTEAFF.

This clonotype was seen only once. The rearrangement uses TRBV6-1 and TRBJ2-7; D gene uncertain. Deletions cut 4 bases from V and 2 bases from J, with 6 bases between. Looked up from germline, CDR1 is MNHNS and CDR2 is SASEGT. The CDR3 consists of 12 residues. The DNA for the CDR3 is TGTGCCAGCAGTGCCGTGGCCTACGAGCAGTACTTC. Translating it yields CASSAVAYEQYF.

This clonotype has ten or more counts. The rearrangement uses TRBV28 and TRBJ2-7; weak D call: TRBD1 (5 bases). CDR1 and CDR2 (germline): MDHEN, SYDVKM. V lost 6 bases and J 4 bases, leaving 16 bases between the germline ends. There are 14 residues in the CDR3. This chain's CDR3 is CASRSPAGRYEQYF. In DNA, the CDR3 is TGTGCCAGCAGATCTCCGGCAGGGCGTTACGAGCAGTACTTC. Supplemented by reference TRBV28 and TRBJ2-7, the full variable domain reads DVKVTQSSRYLVKRTGEKVFLECVQDMDHENMFWYRQDPGLGLRLIYFSYDVKMKEKGDIPEGYSVSREKKERFSLILESASTNQTSMYLCASRSPAGRYEQYFGPGTRLTVT.

This clonotype was found many times. The J gene is TRBJ2-7, the V gene TRBV7-2; 7 nucleotides match TRBD1. This CDR3 is 16 amino acids long. Germline V CDR1 and CDR2: SGHTA, FQGNSA. The ends lost 5 bases at V and 4 bases at J; junction bases unmatched: 14. CDR3 sequence reads: CASSALPTGASYEQYF. CDR3 in DNA: TGTGCCAGCAGCGCGCTTCCAACAGGGGCCTCTTACGAGCAGTACTTC. Based on the CDR3 plus reference TRBV7-2 and TRBJ2-7, the full variable domain is GAGVSQSPSNKVTEKGKDVELRCDPISGHTALYWYRQSLGQGLEFLIYFQGNSAPDKSGLPSDRFSAERTGGSVSTLTIQRTQQEDSAVYLCASSALPTGASYEQYFGPGTRLTVT.

This clonotype was seen repeatedly, ten times or more. The V call is TRBV6-4, the J call TRBJ1-1, with D maybe TRBD1 (6 bases). Germline assignment: CDR1 MRHNA and CDR2 SNTAGT. Deletions cut 4 bases from V and 7 bases from J, with 13 bases between. The CDR3 is 13 residues long. The DNA of the CDR3 is TGTGCCAGCAGTGCCCCACACAGGGATGAAGCTTTCTTT. Translation: CASSAPHRDEAFF.

About this clonotype itself: It is likely a read error, because the conserved phenylalanine at the end of the CDR3 is missing. The chain links TRBV28 to TRBJ1-5; unclear D gene. Germline V gene sequence: CDR1 MDHEN, CDR2 SYDVKM. The CDR3 totals 11 residues. CDR3 in amino acids: CSSSFNQPQHI. In nucleotides, the CDR3 is TGTTCCAGCAGTTTTAATCAGCCCCAGCATATT.

This clonotype has ten or more counts. The V and J genes are TRBV10-3 and TRBJ2-7; 8 nucleotides align to TRBD2. This CDR3 region has 16 residues. CDR1 ENHRY and CDR2 SYGVKD come from the germline V gene. J gave up 3 bases and V 3 bases, and 10 bases lay outside the gene matches. CDR3 bases: TGTGCCATCAGTGAAGGTAGAATAGCGGGGAGCTACGAGCAGTACTTC. It encodes CAISEGRIAGSYEQYF.

This clonotype was detected many times. This could be a read error, since a much larger clone is one nucleotide away. The chain carries TRBV7-9 and TRBJ2-7; 9 positions agree with TRBD2. Germline V lookup: CDR1 SEHNR, CDR2 FQNEAQ (reference sequence). The V gene end was trimmed by 6 bases and the J gene end by 1 base; junction bases not matched to a gene: 7. The CDR3 has 15 residues. DNA for the CDR3: TGTGCCAGCAGTAGGGCTAGCGGGGTTTCCTACGAGCAGTACTTC. Translating gives CASSRASGVSYEQYF.

This clonotype was seen at least ten times. This chain connects TRBV7-9 to TRBJ2-5; D unclear. This CDR3 has 13 residues. The germline V gene encodes CDR1 SEHNR and CDR2 FQNEAQ (reference sequence). Trimming stripped 6 bases from V and 2 bases from J, with 10 bases between. The CDR3 region is CASSLSSQETQYF. CDR3 in DNA: TGTGCCAGCAGTTTAAGTTCACAAGAGACCCAGTACTTC.

Comment on this clonotype: An end of the junction does not agree with germline; a read error may underlie this. The chain uses TRBV7-9 and TRBJ2-7, with TRBD1 matching over 8 bases. The CDR3 sequence is 14 residues long. Germline V gene lookup returns CDR1 SEHNR and CDR2 FQNEAQ (reference sequence). This CDR3 is CASSPRGPSYEQCF. The CDR3, as DNA: TGTGCCAGCAGCCCCAGGGGGCCGTCCTACGAGCAGTGCTTC.

This clonotype was recorded at least ten times. The chain couples TRBV6-2 or TRBV6-3 to TRBJ2-5; 7 bases are shared with TRBD1. The CDR3 extends over 15 amino acids. V dropped 6 bases and J dropped 1; count of bases not matched to a gene: 8. Germline values: CDR1 MNHEY, CDR2 SVGEGT. CDR3 sequence (DNA): TGTGCCAGCAGACGCCGGGACAGAATCCAAGAGACCCAGTACTTC. It is translated as CASRRRDRIQETQYF.

This clonotype was seen at least ten times. The chain recombines TRBV6-1 with TRBJ1-2, with 11 bases that match TRBD1. This CDR3 region has 15 residues. The J segment lost 3 bases and the V segment lost 3 bases, leaving 3 bases of the junction unmatched. Germline values: CDR1 MNHNS, CDR2 SASEGT. The DNA for the CDR3 is TGTGCCAGCAGTGAGGACAGGGGGCGAGACTATGGCTACACCTTC. Translated, it gives CASSEDRGRDYGYTF.